What follows describes a single T cell receptor beta chain. Its cognate antigen is unknown. MiXCR was run by TCRdb on the RT-PCR reads, yielding one entry per CDR3 protein. This table has about 500,000 distinct CDR3 sequences, 16% appearing once. This record belongs to a study of response to subunit inactivated influenza vaccine. Whole-study findings and limits: Researchers suggested that each seasonal influenza vaccination recruits few new T cells.

The CDR3 extends over 17 amino acids. Trimming took 5 bases from V and 11 from J; bases not matched to a gene: 21. CDR1 and CDR2 (germline): SGHTA, FQGNSA. Sequences were derived from CD4+ T cells sorted from PBMCs, sampled around 2 years after vaccination. The TCR sequence derives from a man aged 45 to 70 who received an inactivated influenza vaccine. The V gene is TRBV7-2, the J gene TRBJ2-3; 8 bases are a match to TRBD2. The CDR3 loop is CASSAVASGLQPYQQYF. The DNA for the CDR3 is TGTGCCAGCAGCGCCGTTGCTAGCGGGCTCCAACCTTACCAGCAGTATTTT.